A selection of T cell receptor beta chains follows, all from one sample in a study of blood T cell repertoires in COVID-19. TCRdb keeps only in-frame clones here, not all; method: immunoSEQ multiplex PCR. The data show tens of thousands of clones, 80% seen once. Sequenced input: peripheral blood. The source is an elderly woman with active or convalescent COVID-19. The CDR3 runs from the conserved cysteine through the conserved F or W. Each record gives: clone size, V gene, J gene, D gene, CDR3 DNA, CDR3 protein. D genes are given only for firm matches. Part of the rows lack a size; the others show once, few, many or a class for expanded clones.

>NA|TRBV9|TRBJ1-2|NA
TGTGCCAGCAGCCCACAGCCCAATGCAGGGGCGGTAAACTATGGCTACACCTTC
CASSPQPNAGAVNYGYTF
>NA|TRBV29-1|TRBJ2-7|NA
TGCAGCGTTGAAGCAGGGGCGGGGCAGTACTTC
CSVEAGAGQYF
>NA|TRBV9|TRBJ1-5|NA
TGTGCCAGCCACCAATGTTACTATAGCAATCAGCCCCAGCATTTT
CASHQCYYSNQPQHF
>NA|TRBV28|TRBJ1-2|TRBD1
TGTGCCAGCAGTTTAGGGACAGGGTTCTATGGCTACACCTTC
CASSLGTGFYGYTF
>NA|TRBV21-1|TRBJ1-6|NA
TGTGCCAGCAGCGGACAGGGGGCGAACTCCAACGCCACCGTCCTCTCCTATAATTCACCCCTCCACTTT
CASSGQGANSNATVLSYNSPLHF
>NA|TRBV27|TRBJ1-4|TRBD1
TGTGCCAGCAGTTTATCCCCTCAGGGGGCTAGGGGAAAACTGTTTTTT
CASSLSPQGARGKLFF
>NA|TRBV27|TRBJ1-2|NA
TGTGCCAGCAGTTTATCGTCAGGGTCTAACTATGGCTACACCTTC
CASSLSSGSNYGYTF
>NA|TRBV12-3/TRBV12-4|TRBJ1-1|NA
TGTGCCAGCACCACGAGAAGCGCGTCTGAAGCTTTCTTT
CASTTRSASEAFF
>NA|TRBV7-3|TRBJ2-5|NA
TGTGCCAGCAGCTTAACCCGGGACACCCAAGAGACCCAGTACTTC
CASSLTRDTQETQYF
>NA|TRBV18|TRBJ1-1|TRBD1
TGTGCCAGCTCACCGTCCGGGACAGGTTTTGAAGCTTTCTTT
CASSPSGTGFEAFF
>NA|TRBV24-1|TRBJ1-2|TRBD1
TGTGCCACCAGGGACAGGCTTGGCTACACCTTC
CATRDRLGYTF
>NA|TRBV5-1|TRBJ2-7|NA
TGCGCCAGCAGCTATACAGGGAGCTCCTACGAGCAGTACTTC
CASSYTGSSYEQYF
>NA|TRBV19|TRBJ1-4|NA
TGTGCCAGTAGTGCTCCGGGTCGGGTGTTTTTT
CASSAPGRVFF
>few|TRBV9|TRBJ2-7|TRBD1
TGTGCCAGCAGCCCCACAGGGGAACTCTACGAGCAGTACTTC
CASSPTGELYEQYF
>once|TRBV6-8|TRBJ2-7|NA
TGTGCCAGCAGTTACGGTCATCGGACCCTCCGGCGGGACGGCCTCTACGAGCAGTACTTC
CASSYGHRTLRRDGLYEQYF
>NA|TRBV6-1|TRBJ1-6|NA
TGTGCCAGCAGTGAAGTTGGCGGGAGCTCCTATAATTCACCCCTCCACTTT
CASSEVGGSSYNSPLHF
>once|TRBV30|TRBJ2-5|NA
TGTGCCTGGAGTGTACTTCTGCACCAAGAGACCCAGTACTTC
CAWSVLLHQETQYF
>NA|TRBV2|TRBJ1-6|TRBD1
TGTGCCAGCATCCCGGACAGGAGCTCCTATAATTCACCCCTCCACTTT
CASIPDRSSYNSPLHF
>NA|TRBV28|TRBJ2-7|TRBD1
TGTGCCAGCAGTAAACAGGGGGCGGCCTACGAGCAGTACTTC
CASSKQGAAYEQYF
>NA|TRBV2|TRBJ2-5|TRBD2
TGTGCCAGCAAGGCGGGGGGGCAAGAGACCCAGTACTTC
CASKAGGQETQYF
>NA|TRBV19|TRBJ1-2|TRBD1
TGTGCCAGTAGTAACCTGGGACAGGGAACCCCCTATGGCTACACCTTC
CASSNLGQGTPYGYTF
>NA|TRBV29-1|TRBJ1-1|TRBD1
TGCAGCGTCGTACAGGGGTGGACTGAAGCTTTCTTT
CSVVQGWTEAFF
>NA|TRBV7-3|TRBJ2-5|NA
TGTGCCAGCAGCTTAATCGGGGGTGGTGTTGAGACCCAGTACTTC
CASSLIGGGVETQYF
>NA|TRBV28|TRBJ1-2|NA
TGTGCCAGCAGTAACAGCCAAACTAACTATGGCTACACCTTC
CASSNSQTNYGYTF
>NA|TRBV11-2|TRBJ2-1|TRBD2
TGTGCCAGCAGCTTAGAATGGACTAGCGGGCGACCATTCACCTACAATGAGCAGTTCTTC
CASSLEWTSGRPFTYNEQFF
>NA|TRBV3-1/TRBV3-2|TRBJ1-1|TRBD1
TGTGCCAGCACCTCAGGACAGGGATTGAACACTGAAGCTTTCTTT
CASTSGQGLNTEAFF
>NA|TRBV4-1|TRBJ1-6|NA
TGCGCCAGCAGCCATCGGACAGACTATAATTCACCCCTCCACTTT
CASSHRTDYNSPLHF
>NA|TRBV19|TRBJ2-3|TRBD2
TGTGCCAGTAGTAACGGGTCGCCTAGCGGGACGAGCACAGATACGCAGTATTTT
CASSNGSPSGTSTDTQYF
>NA|TRBV28|TRBJ2-1|TRBD2
TGTGCCAGCACTAGCGGGAGGGCCTTCAATGAGCAGTTCTTC
CASTSGRAFNEQFF
>NA|TRBV28|TRBJ1-5|NA
TGTGCCAGCAACGTGCAGGGATACCAGCCCCAGCATTTT
CASNVQGYQPQHF
>NA|TRBV19|TRBJ1-5|TRBD1
TGTGCCAGTAGGGGACAGGGGGCCCTCAATCAGCCCCAGCATTTT
CASRGQGALNQPQHF
>NA|TRBV19|TRBJ2-3|TRBD2
TGTGCCAGTAGGTCAGATCGGGGGGTGTGGGATACGCAGTATTTT
CASRSDRGVWDTQYF
>NA|TRBV7-8|TRBJ2-5|NA
TGTGCCAGCAGCTTGGGCGGGCGCGGGGAGACCCAGTACTTC
CASSLGGRGETQYF
>NA|TRBV2|TRBJ2-2|NA
TGTGCCACTAAGACTGAGCACACCGGGGAGCTGTTTTTT
CATKTEHTGELFF
>NA|TRBV24-1|TRBJ2-3|NA
TGTGCCACCAGTGATTCGCAGGGCGCTCTACTCACAGATACGCAGTATTTT
CATSDSQGALLTDTQYF
>NA|TRBV19|TRBJ1-5|NA
TGTGCCAGTAACGACAGGTTTAATCAGCCCCAGCATTTT
CASNDRFNQPQHF
>few|TRBV18|TRBJ2-2|NA
TGTGCCAGCTCACTTACCGAAACAGGCGGGGAGCTGTTTTTT
CASSLTETGGELFF
>NA|TRBV6-2/TRBV6-3|TRBJ1-1|TRBD1
TGTGCCAGCAGTTACTCCTGGACAGGGAGTAGGGAAGCTTTCTTT
CASSYSWTGSREAFF
>NA|TRBV29-1|TRBJ1-2|NA
TGCAGCGTTGAGGGCGAGGGCTACACCTTC
CSVEGEGYTF
>NA|TRBV4-2|TRBJ2-2|TRBD2
TGTGCCAGCAGCCCTGGGTGGACTAGCGCCGTCGGGGAGCTGTTTTTT
CASSPGWTSAVGELFF
>NA|TRBV24-1|TRBJ2-3|TRBD2
TGTGCCACCAGTGATTCCCGCGGGACTAGCGGGTCGCCAGATACGCAGTATTTT
CATSDSRGTSGSPDTQYF
>NA|TRBV10-3|TRBJ2-7|NA
TGTGCCATCAGTGAAGTAGGGACATACGAGCAGTACTTC
CAISEVGTYEQYF
>few|TRBV10-1|TRBJ1-1|TRBD1
TGCGCCAGCAGTCCCGGGACAGGGGCGATCTTGAACACTGAAGCTTTCTTT
CASSPGTGAILNTEAFF
>NA|TRBV6-5|TRBJ1-1|NA
TGTGCCAGCAGTTACTCCCCAGGGGTGGCTGAAGCTTTCTTT
CASSYSPGVAEAFF
>NA|TRBV2|TRBJ1-1|NA
TGTGCCAGCACCGTGAACACTGAAGCTTTCTTT
CASTVNTEAFF
>NA|TRBV30|TRBJ1-1|NA
TGTGCCTGGAGTACGGCGGGAGAAACTGAAGCTTTCTTT
CAWSTAGETEAFF
>NA|TRBV9|TRBJ1-2|TRBD1
TGTGCCAGCAGCCCTATCGACAGGGCCGGCGGCTACACCTTC
CASSPIDRAGGYTF
>NA|TRBV6-5|TRBJ1-4|NA
TGTGCCAGCAGTCCCCGGGACTCCTTAGGTAAACTGTTTTTT
CASSPRDSLGKLFF
>many|TRBV4-3|TRBJ1-1|NA
TGCGCCAGCAGCCAAGATCCCAGGCTGAACACTGAAGCTTTCTTT
CASSQDPRLNTEAFF
>NA|TRBV30|TRBJ2-2|NA
TGTGCCTGGGTCAGGGGTGCCGGGGAGCTGTTTTTT
CAWVRGAGELFF
>NA|TRBV28|TRBJ2-1|TRBD2
TGTGCCAGCAGTAACGGACTAGCGGTCCACTCCTACAATGAGCAGTTCTTC
CASSNGLAVHSYNEQFF
>many|TRBV29-1|TRBJ2-7|NA
TGCAGCGTCGGGGGCTCCTACGAGCAGTACTTC
CSVGGSYEQYF
>NA|TRBV9|TRBJ2-3|NA
TGTGCCAGCAGCCAAGGGAGCGGGTACACAGATACGCAGTATTTT
CASSQGSGYTDTQYF